This passage covers 21 T cell receptor beta chains from one sample sequenced in a study of PD-1 blockade in classical Hodgkin lymphoma. This table comes from immunoSEQ multiplex PCR, and its TCRdb copy is limited to in-frame clones, with some not included. Of around 27,000 clones listed, almost 85% were seen once; the top ten hold under 14%. Every one of the patients relapsed after autologous stem cell transplantation (brentuximab vedotin exposure was variable). This material consisted of peripheral blood mononuclear cells (PBMCs), taken before the second cycle of nivolumab. All receptors come from a human donor with classical Hodgkin lymphoma.

The chain recombines TRBV27 with TRBJ1-1; unclear D gene. This CDR3 has 15 amino acids. CDR1 is MNHEY and CDR2 is SMNVEV in the germline V gene (reference sequence). V was cut by 2 bases and J by 3 bases, with 13 bases left in between. The CDR3 coding sequence is TGTGCCAGCAGTTTAGAGGCTAACGGGTACACTGAAGCTTTCTTT. Translated: CASSLEANGYTEAFF.

This chain links TRBV10-1 with TRBJ2-3, with D unresolved. This CDR3 region has 15 residues. Germline V CDR1 and CDR2: WNHNN, SYGVQD (reference sequence). The V gene lost 6 bases and the J gene lost 2 bases, with 15 bases spanning the gap. The CDR3 here is CASRYSINHTDTQYF. CDR3 DNA sequence: TGCGCCAGCAGATACAGCATAAACCACACAGATACGCAGTATTTT.

This chain joins TRBV28 and TRBJ2-7; 9 bases agree with TRBD1. The CDR3 runs to 16 residues. The germline gives CDR1 MDHEN, CDR2 SYDVKM. Trimming removed 5 bases from V and 3 bases from J; junction bases left unmatched: 11. The CDR3 sequence: CASSLGQGLGGYEQYF. In nucleotides, the CDR3 is TGTGCCAGCAGTCTCGGACAGGGGCTTGGGGGCTACGAGCAGTACTTC. Drawing the rest from reference TRBV28 and TRBJ2-7, the complete variable domain is DVKVTQSSRYLVKRTGEKVFLECVQDMDHENMFWYRQDPGLGLRLIYFSYDVKMKEKGDIPEGYSVSREKKERFSLILESASTNQTSMYLCASSLGQGLGGYEQYFGPGTRLTVT.

This clone was seen once. The V gene is TRBV10-3, the J gene TRBJ1-5; 7 nucleotides agree with TRBD1. CDR1 and CDR2 (germline): ENHRY, SYGVKD. The CDR3 is made up of 15 amino acids. V was pared by 6 bases and J by 0 bases, with 5 bases of the junction left unmatched. CDR3 protein: CAISPGQASNQPQHF. CDR3 sequence (DNA): TGTGCCATCAGCCCTGGACAGGCTAGCAATCAGCCCCAGCATTTT.

The CDR3 DNA follows: TGTGCCAGCAGCCAAGAAGGGACTCCTACACTCTACAATGAGCAGTTCTTC. Translated: CASSQEGTPTLYNEQFF. The V call is TRBV4-2, the J call TRBJ2-1; perhaps TRBD2 as D (6 bases). Trimming stripped 0 bases from V and 3 bases from J, with 15 bases between. Per germline, CDR1 LGHNA and CDR2 YNFKEQ. The CDR3 consists of 17 residues.

V usage is TRBV11-2 and J usage is TRBJ2-7, with a possible D match to TRBD2 (5 bases). The CDR3 consists of 14 residues. V gave up 1 base and J gave up 2 bases, with 9 bases separating them. CDR1 and CDR2 (germline): SGHAT, FQNNGV. The CDR3 DNA reads TGTGCCAGCAGCTTAGGAGCCGGGACCTACGAGCAGTACTTC. As protein: CASSLGAGTYEQYF.

The rearrangement links TRBV4-3 to TRBJ2-7; D could derive from TRBD1 or TRBD2 (5 bases each). Germline CDR1 reads LGHNA; CDR2 reads YSLEER. V was clipped by 6 bases and J by 5 bases, with 14 bases between them. The CDR3 is 13 residues long. The CDR3 is CASSPRQGDEQYF. CDR3 DNA sequence: TGCGCCAGCAGTCCCCGGCAGGGAGACGAGCAGTACTTC.

This chain uses TRBV11-2 with TRBJ2-5, with 8 positions matching TRBD2. The CDR3 sequence is 15 residues long. Germline V lookup: CDR1 SGHAT, CDR2 FQNNGV. V lost 5 bases and J lost 5; bases outside the gene matches: 10. The DNA for the CDR3 is TGTGCCAGCAGCCAGGTGGCGGGGGGTAGGGAGACCCAGTACTTC. Its protein is CASSQVAGGRETQYF.

A note on this clone: One end of the junction is discordant with germline, which a read error may explain. CDR3 loop: CASSQDRVGETRHF. CDR3 bases: TGCGCCAGCAGCCAAGATAGGGTAGGGGAAACCCGGCACTTC. The rearrangement joins TRBV4-3 to TRBJ2-7; D might be TRBD1 (5 bases). CDR3 length: 14 amino acids. The germline V gene encodes CDR1 LGHNA and CDR2 YSLEER.

The chain employs TRBV2 and TRBJ2-7; possible D gene TRBD1, 6 bases. The CDR3 runs to 11 residues. The V end was cut by 11 bases, the J end by 2 bases, with 10 bases between. CDR1 is SNHLY, CDR2 FYNNEI, per germline. This CDR3 reads CASHRAYEQYF. The CDR3 coding sequence is TGTGCCTCCCACAGGGCCTACGAGCAGTACTTC.

The chain employs TRBV5-5 and TRBJ2-6; D possibly corresponds to TRBD1 (5 bases). CDR1 SGHKS and CDR2 YYEKEE come from the germline V gene (reference sequence). CDR3 length: 15 residues. The V end lost 4 bases, the J end lost 0 bases, and 8 bases lay between the germline ends. CDR3 bases: TGTGCCAGCAGCGGACAAGCCTCTGGGGCCAACGTCCTGACTTTC. Protein: CASSGQASGANVLTF.

The chain combines TRBV7-8 with TRBJ1-3; possibly TRBD1 for D (6 bases). Germline values: CDR1 SGHVS, CDR2 FQNEAQ. V was pared by 0 bases and J by 0 bases, with 12 bases between. The CDR3 totals 17 residues. The CDR3 sequence: CASSLAFRGNSGNTIYF. CDR3 DNA: TGTGCCAGCAGCTTAGCGTTCAGGGGTAACTCTGGAAACACCATATATTTT.

The V call is TRBV25-1, the J call TRBJ2-7; the D call may be TRBD1 or TRBD2 (5 bases each). Germline assignment: CDR1 MGHDK and CDR2 SYGVNS. The length of the CDR3 is 12 residues. V was trimmed by 5 bases and J by 3 bases, leaving 8 bases between them. The DNA for the CDR3 is TGTGCCAGCAGTCCTGGGGGCTACGAGCAGTACTTC. Translated: CASSPGGYEQYF.

This chain joins TRBV7-9 and TRBJ2-5; TRBD2 matches at 11 bases. This CDR3 region has 18 residues. Germline lookup yields CDR1 SEHNR and CDR2 FQNEAQ (reference sequence). The junction had 12 bases not matched to a gene; V was cut back by 4 bases and J by 2 bases. CDR3 DNA sequence: TGTGCCAGCAGCTCAACGGTAGCGGGGGGGCCGGAACAAGAGACCCAGTACTTC. This codes for CASSSTVAGGPEQETQYF.

The CDR3 spells CASSPGTGFSYEQYF. Written as DNA, the CDR3 is TGTGCCAGCAGCCCCGGGACAGGGTTTTCCTACGAGCAGTACTTC. The V and J genes are TRBV7-7 and TRBJ2-7; TRBD1 aligns across 9 bases. The germline gives CDR1 SSHAT, CDR2 FNYEAQ (reference sequence). V trimming: 5 bases; J trimming: 1 base; junction bases outside the gene matches: 6. The CDR3 covers 15 residues.

The chain recombines TRBV11-2 with TRBJ2-3, with 11 bases that match TRBD1. The CDR3 runs to 17 residues. Germline V lookup: CDR1 SGHAT, CDR2 FQNNGV. Trimming removed 4 bases from V and 5 bases from J; junction bases left unmatched: 11. The CDR3 sequence: CASSYRRTGGAGDTQYF. DNA of the CDR3: TGTGCCAGCAGCTATAGGAGGACAGGGGGCGCGGGAGATACGCAGTATTTT.

CDR3 sequence: CASSYAYSNQPQHF. The CDR3 DNA is TGTGCCAGCAGTTACGCTTATAGCAATCAGCCCCAGCATTTT. The J gene is TRBJ1-5, the V gene TRBV6-6; D gene ambiguous. In germline, CDR1 is MNHNY, CDR2 SVGAGI (reference sequence). V lost 2 bases to trimming and J lost 0 bases, with 5 bases between them. The CDR3 totals 14 residues.

The genes are TRBV28 and TRBJ1-4, with D perhaps TRBD1 (5 bases). In germline, CDR1 is MDHEN, CDR2 SYDVKM. CDR3 length: 14 amino acids. Trimming took 5 bases from V and 7 from J, leaving 14 bases between them. The CDR3 loop is CASSVSGYSEKLFF. For the CDR3, the DNA is TGTGCCAGCAGTGTTTCAGGGTACAGTGAAAAACTGTTTTTT.

V and J are TRBV6-5 and TRBJ2-7; 7 bases map to TRBD2. The V gene's germline CDR1 is MNHEY and CDR2 SVGAGI. V shed 0 bases and J 6 bases; nucleotides not matched to a gene: 8. This CDR3 spans 15 amino acids. In DNA, the CDR3 is TGTGCCAGCAGTTACTCGCCGGAAGGGAGGGCCGAGCAGTACTTC. Amino acid sequence: CASSYSPEGRAEQYF.

This clone was recorded once. This chain uses TRBV6-5 with TRBJ2-2; D gene unclear. CDR3 length: 15 residues. The V and J ends lost 0 bases and 1 base respectively, with 6 bases between them. Germline assignment: CDR1 MNHEY and CDR2 SVGAGI. The CDR3: CASSYSLGNTGELFF. The CDR3 region has the DNA TGTGCCAGCAGTTACTCGCTAGGGAACACCGGGGAGCTGTTTTTT.

The CDR3 protein is CASSSTRAGNSPLHF. The CDR3, as DNA: TGTGCCAGTAGTAGCACGCGGGCGGGGAATTCACCCCTCCACTTT. This chain joins TRBV19 and TRBJ1-6; D uncertain. V was cut by 4 bases and J by 7 bases, with 14 bases left in between. Looked up from germline, CDR1 is LNHDA and CDR2 is SQIVND (reference sequence). This CDR3 has 15 residues.